The rows below give T cell receptor beta chains drawn from one sample of a study of response to subunit inactivated influenza vaccine. TCRdb ran MiXCR on the RT-PCR reads and lists one entry per CDR3 protein. The repertoire holds about 700,000 distinct CDR3 sequences, with around 14% as singletons. The starting material was PBMCs from blood, obtained roughly 12 days after vaccination. Source of these receptors: a man over 45 who received an inactivated influenza vaccine. CDR3s include the opening cysteine and the closing phenylalanine or tryptophan. Each record gives: CDR3 protein, CDR3 DNA, V gene, J gene, D gene, clone size. D genes are given only for firm matches. The size of a clone is reported for some rows only, either as once, few or many, or as a class for expanded clones.

CASSLGQGPNTEAFF	TGTGCCAGCTCCTTAGGACAAGGGCCGAACACTGAAGCTTTCTTT	TRBV18	TRBJ1-1	-	-
CASSPDAVGRTEAFF	TGTGCCAGCAGTCCTGATGCGGTGGGCAGGACTGAAGCTTTCTTT	TRBV12-3/TRBV12-4	TRBJ1-1	-	few
CASSSNIPGPNEKLFF	TGTGCCAGCAGTTCGAACATACCGGGGCCTAATGAAAAACTGTTTTTT	TRBV12-3/TRBV12-4	TRBJ1-4	-	-
CATSSRGPGTEAFF	TGTGCCACCAGCTCCAGGGGGCCTGGCACTGAAGCTTTCTTT	TRBV15	TRBJ1-1	TRBD1	-
CASSLSQWARNTGELFF	TGTGCCAGCAGCCTCTCACAATGGGCGCGGAACACCGGGGAGCTGTTTTTT	TRBV11-3	TRBJ2-2	-	few
CASSPRGSYEQYF	TGTGCCAGCAGCCCCAGGGGATCCTACGAGCAGTACTTC	TRBV7-8	TRBJ2-7	-	many
CSARDANRGRQPQHF	TGCAGTGCTAGAGACGCGAACAGGGGACGACAGCCCCAGCATTTT	TRBV20-1	TRBJ1-5	TRBD1	-
CASSPGHNYGYTF	TGTGCCAGCAGCCCGGGACACAACTATGGCTACACCTTC	TRBV7-2	TRBJ1-2	-	few
CASSRSGGPRGQNIQYF	TGTGCCAGCAGCCGGTCCGGGGGGCCGAGAGGCCAAAACATTCAGTACTTC	TRBV3-1	TRBJ2-4	-	few
CASSRDSFYNEQFF	TGCGCCAGCAGCCGGGACAGCTTCTACAATGAGCAGTTCTTC	TRBV10-1	TRBJ2-1	TRBD1	many
CAISGQGGGETQYF	TGTGCCATCAGCGGTCAGGGGGGTGGAGAGACCCAGTACTTC	TRBV10-3	TRBJ2-5	-	many
CASSSSTGNSPLHF	TGTGCCAGCAGTTCGTCGACAGGGAATTCACCCCTCCACTTT	TRBV12-3/TRBV12-4	TRBJ1-6	TRBD1	few
CASSQVRSSTDTQYF	TGTGCCAGCAGCCAAGTTCGGTCTAGCACAGATACGCAGTATTTT	TRBV4-2	TRBJ2-3	-	few
CASSLGSVQGLGNTIYF	TGTGCCAGCAGCTTGGGTTCTGTCCAGGGTCTTGGAAACACCATATATTTT	TRBV5-6	TRBJ1-3	-	-
CASSFLWDSRKSIQYF	TGTGCCAGCAGTTTCTTGTGGGACTCCCGAAAAAGCATTCAGTACTTC	TRBV12-3/TRBV12-4	TRBJ2-4	-	-
CASSFAGQGYEQYF	TGTGCCAGCAGTTTTGCGGGACAGGGGTACGAGCAGTACTTC	TRBV28	TRBJ2-7	TRBD1	many
CASSSIAGTSGRKNTGELFF	TGTGCCAGCAGTTCCATCGCCGGGACTAGCGGGAGAAAGAACACCGGGGAGCTGTTTTTT	TRBV6-2/TRBV6-3	TRBJ2-2	TRBD2	-
CASSIFRGTNTGELFF	TGTGCCAGCAGTATCTTCAGGGGGACGAACACCGGGGAGCTGTTTTTT	TRBV28	TRBJ2-2	TRBD1	-
CASSLAGTGHEQYF	TGTGCCAGCAGCTTAGCCGGGACAGGCCACGAGCAGTACTTC	TRBV7-9	TRBJ2-7	TRBD1	few
CASSLDSLGGNGYTF	TGTGCCAGCAGCTTGGATTCATTAGGGGGAAATGGCTACACCTTC	TRBV7-6	TRBJ1-2	-	-
CASSRQGVTGELFF	TGTGCCAGCAGCCGACAGGGGGTAACCGGGGAGCTGTTTTTT	TRBV28	TRBJ2-2	TRBD1	many
CASSRPKFRVRNEQFF	TGTGCCAGCAGTCGACCGAAGTTCCGGGTCAGAAATGAGCAGTTCTTC	TRBV28	TRBJ2-1	-	-
CASTPTGLYQETQYF	TGTGCCAGCACCCCGACAGGGCTCTACCAAGAGACCCAGTACTTC	TRBV27	TRBJ2-5	TRBD1	few
CARGLGLPQETQYF	TGTGCCAGGGGCCTAGGACTCCCCCAAGAGACCCAGTACTTC	TRBV7-8	TRBJ2-5	-	-
CASSLKEPRRSWPQHF	TGTGCCAGCAGTTTAAAGGAGCCCCGTCGCTCTTGGCCCCAGCATTTT	TRBV27	TRBJ1-5	-	few
CASSSVTGSGLTDTQYF	TGTGCCAGCAGTTCCGTGACAGGGTCGGGACTCACAGATACGCAGTATTTT	TRBV6-5	TRBJ2-3	-	few